This T cell receptor (beta chain) stems from a study of identical twins. This CDR3 region has 11 residues. The V gene's germline CDR1 is SGHDN and CDR2 FVKESK. Each CDR3 protein is one row after TCRdb ran MiXCR on the 5' RACE reads. The table shows some 1,600,000 distinct CDR3 sequences, with about 30% occurring only once. The sample holds a few counts of this clonotype. Relative to the germline gene, one junction end is altered; a read error may explain this. The J gene is TRBJ2-7, the V gene TRBV14, with D unclear. Sequenced material: cord blood. This TCR was recovered from a newborn girl in good health. CDR3 DNA: TGTGCCAGCAGCCAATATTACGGGCAGTACTTC. Translation gives CASSQYYGQYF.